The present T cell receptor beta chain was sequenced within a study of T cell responses to AZD1222 COVID-19 vaccine. The study, taken as a whole, reports: The study identified only five to seven AZD1222 recipients as seropositive at baseline. Donors were chiefly white British, with a greater number of females, and clonal diversity was perhaps underestimated. Reports indicate that nearly half of spike-specific TCRs are directed at unmutated variant regions.

Comment on this clone: Its target is not known.

Clones were read by immunoSEQ multiplex PCR, and TCRdb kept only the in-frame ones, dropping some. The sample shows under 140,000 clones, roughly 93% of them seen only once. CDR1 is SGHDT, CDR2 YYEEEE, per germline. Trimming shortened V by 4 bases and J by 6 bases, and 14 bases separated the two germline ends. The CDR3 has 14 residues. The source of this sequence is an adult who received the AZD1222 COVID-19 vaccine. The chain combines TRBV5-6 with TRBJ2-1, with D perhaps TRBD1 (5 bases). The material was peripheral blood, obtained 28 days after the second AZD1222 dose. Here the CDR3 DNA reads TGTGCCAGCAGCCCCGACAGAGCCGTCAATGAGCAGTTCTTC. This codes for CASSPDRAVNEQFF.